The rows below give T cell receptor beta chains drawn from one sample of a study of cytomegalovirus exposure and HLA in healthy donors. Only in-frame clones appear in the TCRdb table, and some are missing; sequencing was by immunoSEQ multiplex PCR. Of about 190,000 clones in the sample, approximately 75% were seen once. The sequenced material came from PBMCs. These receptor sequences come from a man aged 25-45 years in good health and CMV-seropositive. CDR3s include the opening cysteine and the closing phenylalanine or tryptophan. The order of the fields is V gene, J gene, clone size, D gene, CDR3 protein. A D gene is named only where the DNA matches it firmly. Expanded clones are given a class, and other clones once, few, many or no size at all.

V gene: TRBV5-1
J gene: TRBJ2-6
clone size: .
D gene: TRBD1
CDR3 protein: CASSGLTGVGANVLTF

V gene: TRBV5-3
J gene: TRBJ1-1
clone size: .
D gene: .
CDR3 protein: CARSLRGRDTEAFF

V gene: TRBV6-5
J gene: TRBJ1-1
clone size: .
D gene: .
CDR3 protein: CASSYSRTGPLAFF

V gene: TRBV7-2
J gene: TRBJ2-1
clone size: .
D gene: TRBD2
CDR3 protein: CASSPGGGNEQFF

V gene: TRBV4-2
J gene: TRBJ2-1
clone size: .
D gene: .
CDR3 protein: CASSRLGGGADPSGSYNEQFF

V gene: TRBV9
J gene: TRBJ2-2
clone size: .
D gene: TRBD2
CDR3 protein: CASSGTRGNTGELFF

V gene: TRBV12-5
J gene: TRBJ2-7
clone size: .
D gene: TRBD1
CDR3 protein: CASGFFRDRDYEQYF

V gene: TRBV5-4
J gene: TRBJ2-1
clone size: .
D gene: TRBD2
CDR3 protein: CASSPGTSGRFGEQFF

V gene: TRBV4-1
J gene: TRBJ2-5
clone size: .
D gene: TRBD2
CDR3 protein: CASSRGTSGGAWETQYF

V gene: TRBV29-1
J gene: TRBJ2-3
clone size: .
D gene: TRBD2
CDR3 protein: CSVGTSGTFGDTQYF

V gene: TRBV6-5
J gene: TRBJ1-5
clone size: once
D gene: .
CDR3 protein: CASSSDSNQPQHF

V gene: TRBV13
J gene: TRBJ2-2
clone size: .
D gene: TRBD1
CDR3 protein: CASSLRGRFGGELFF

V gene: TRBV6-1
J gene: TRBJ2-2
clone size: .
D gene: .
CDR3 protein: CASRPGQNTGELFF

V gene: TRBV2
J gene: TRBJ1-4
clone size: few
D gene: .
CDR3 protein: CASSVGFNEKLFF

V gene: TRBV5-1
J gene: TRBJ1-2
clone size: .
D gene: .
CDR3 protein: CASSSDLLNYGYTF

V gene: TRBV10-3
J gene: TRBJ2-1
clone size: .
D gene: TRBD1
CDR3 protein: CAISELQGAHEQFF

V gene: TRBV11-2
J gene: TRBJ2-4
clone size: .
D gene: .
CDR3 protein: CASSLGSSLSGIQYF

V gene: TRBV5-1
J gene: TRBJ2-1
clone size: .
D gene: .
CDR3 protein: CASSFPVWTEASYNEQFF

V gene: TRBV28
J gene: TRBJ2-5
clone size: .
D gene: TRBD1
CDR3 protein: CASSFLRDRKETQYF

V gene: TRBV28
J gene: TRBJ2-1
clone size: .
D gene: .
CDR3 protein: CASSQRQYEQFF

V gene: TRBV13
J gene: TRBJ2-2
clone size: .
D gene: TRBD2
CDR3 protein: CASSLDIGLAGNTGELFF

V gene: TRBV2
J gene: TRBJ1-2
clone size: .
D gene: .
CDR3 protein: CASSVLDGYTF

V gene: TRBV10-3
J gene: TRBJ1-2
clone size: few
D gene: .
CDR3 protein: CAISEAGNYGYTF

V gene: TRBV10-1
J gene: TRBJ2-2
clone size: once
D gene: TRBD1
CDR3 protein: CARSHRGKNTGELFF

V gene: TRBV7-9
J gene: TRBJ2-7
clone size: .
D gene: .
CDR3 protein: CASSLGTRPWEEQHF

V gene: TRBV5-6
J gene: TRBJ1-1
clone size: .
D gene: .
CDR3 protein: CASSSVNREGAFF

V gene: TRBV7-9
J gene: TRBJ2-7
clone size: .
D gene: TRBD1
CDR3 protein: CASSLGDRGRYEQYF

V gene: TRBV19
J gene: TRBJ1-5
clone size: .
D gene: .
CDR3 protein: CASSPRQGINQPQHF

V gene: TRBV29-1
J gene: TRBJ2-2
clone size: once
D gene: TRBD1
CDR3 protein: CSARTGSYTGELFF

V gene: TRBV10-3
J gene: TRBJ2-7
clone size: .
D gene: .
CDR3 protein: CAIRGQSYEQYF

V gene: TRBV13
J gene: TRBJ2-7
clone size: .
D gene: .
CDR3 protein: CASSPEGAGRLSEQYF

V gene: TRBV7-2
J gene: TRBJ2-5
clone size: .
D gene: TRBD2
CDR3 protein: CASRLSGGVQETQYF

V gene: TRBV7-2
J gene: .
clone size: few
D gene: .
CDR3 protein: CASSPWRAYEQYF

V gene: TRBV30
J gene: TRBJ2-1
clone size: .
D gene: TRBD2
CDR3 protein: CACSGTTRGEQFF

V gene: TRBV2
J gene: TRBJ2-5
clone size: .
D gene: .
CDR3 protein: CASTFGPGETQYF

V gene: TRBV5-6
J gene: TRBJ2-5
clone size: .
D gene: .
CDR3 protein: CASSPWTGRVETQYF